What follows are 21 T cell receptor beta chains derived from one specimen sequenced in a study of Graves' ophthalmopathy and Graves' hyperthyroidism. TCR beta CDR3 amplification used RNA transcripts. HTBI primers were employed in first-round RT-PCR, then a second-round multiplex PCR followed. One entry per CDR3 protein results from TCRdb running MiXCR on the multiplex PCR reads. The sample consists of more than 150,000 distinct CDR3 sequences, more than 30% of them appearing once. The sequenced sample was peripheral blood. Receptors originate from a woman aged 40 to 50 with Graves' ophthalmopathy.

This clonotype was seen at least ten times. The genes are TRBV12-3 or TRBV12-4 and TRBJ2-7; maybe TRBD1 (5 bases). V lost 2 bases to trimming and J lost 3 bases, with 5 bases between them. The CDR3 is 12 residues long. The CDR3 protein is CASSLTGYEQYF. The CDR3 DNA follows: TGTGCCAGCAGTTTAACAGGCTACGAGCAGTACTTC.

The genes are TRBV7-3 and TRBJ2-5, with TRBD2 identical over 10 bases. Germline values: CDR1 SGHTA, CDR2 FQGTGA. The CDR3 extends over 15 amino acids. The V gene end was trimmed by 4 bases and the J gene end by 1 base; junction bases not matched to a gene: 3. The CDR3 spells CASSSGLAPQETQYF. The CDR3 DNA is TGTGCCAGCAGCTCGGGACTAGCGCCCCAAGAGACCCAGTACTTC.

There are many counts of this clonotype. The chain carries TRBV27 and TRBJ1-6; D not resolved. The CDR3 length is 15 residues. Deletions cut 10 bases from V and 0 bases from J, with 13 bases between. CDR1 MNHEY and CDR2 SMNVEV come from the germline V gene (reference sequence). In DNA, the CDR3 is TGTGCCACCCTTAAAAAGAGCTCCTATAATTCACCCCTCCACTTT. It encodes CATLKKSSYNSPLHF.

In its sample, this clonotype was seen a few times. The chain employs TRBV28 and TRBJ2-2; D not certain. The germline V gene has CDR1 MDHEN and CDR2 SYDVKM. This CDR3 region has 14 residues. V lost 4 bases and J lost 1, with 7 bases in between. The CDR3 sequence: CASSSDGNTGELFF. DNA for the CDR3: TGTGCCAGCAGTTCGGACGGGAACACCGGGGAGCTGTTTTTT.

In this sample, this clonotype turned up a few times. The chain combines TRBV6-2 or TRBV6-3 with TRBJ2-7, with TRBD1 matching over 8 bases. The CDR3 is made up of 17 amino acids. Germline CDR1 MNHEY, CDR2 SVGEGT. V lost 0 bases and J lost 5; bases outside the gene matches: 12. The CDR3 DNA reads as TGTGCCAGCAGTTACTCGGACAGGGAAAGTGCCCTAAACGAGCAGTACTTC. Translation: CASSYSDRESALNEQYF.

The chain has TRBV12-3 or TRBV12-4 and TRBJ1-2, with D possibly being TRBD1 (5 bases). V was pared by 10 bases and J by 0 bases, with 18 bases between. This CDR3 is built from 15 residues. The CDR3 region is CATLKSGGTNYGYTF. CDR3 DNA sequence: TGTGCCACCCTAAAAAGTGGGGGTACTAACTATGGCTACACCTTC.

The table lists this clonotype with many counts. The J gene is TRBJ1-1, the V gene TRBV4-1, with D unclear. The CDR3 consists of 14 residues. CDR1 is MGHRA, CDR2 YSYEKL, per germline. Trimming cost V 2 bases and J 1 base, with 8 bases left between them. The CDR3 DNA is TGCGCCAGCAGCCAAAATGAGTGGAACACTGAAGCTTTCTTT. The encoded protein is CASSQNEWNTEAFF.

This clonotype was counted ten times or more. The CDR3: CAISTGVSNQPQHF. The CDR3 DNA is TGTGCCATCTCCACAGGGGTTAGCAATCAGCCCCAGCATTTT. This chain uses TRBV10-3 with TRBJ1-5; TRBD1 aligns across 7 bases. V trimming: 8 bases; J trimming: 0 bases; junction bases outside the gene matches: 4. The CDR3 runs to 14 residues. Germline CDR1 reads ENHRY; CDR2 reads SYGVKD.

This clonotype was recorded many times. The chain carries TRBV6-2 or TRBV6-3 and TRBJ1-5, with unresolved D. CDR3 length: 13 residues. V was shortened by 5 bases and J by 6 bases, with 11 bases between the two germline ends. Germline V gene data show CDR1 as MNHEY and CDR2 as SVGEGT. CDR3 in amino acids: CASSPEERQPQHF. The CDR3 DNA reads as TGTGCCAGCAGTCCGGAGGAGCGTCAGCCCCAGCATTTT.

Ten or more counts support this clonotype. Likely a read error: the CDR3 ends without its conserved phenylalanine or tryptophan. The chain has TRBV10-3 and TRBJ1-1, with 7 bases aligning to TRBD1. Trimming cost V 5 bases and J 7 bases; bases outside gene matches: 7. CDR1 and CDR2 from the germline V gene are ENHRY and SYGVKD. CDR3 size: 13 residues. The CDR3 sequence: CAISWDRDNEAFL. The CDR3 DNA is TGTGCCATCAGTTGGGACAGAGATAATGAAGCTTTCCTT.

This rearrangement joins TRBV6-1 to TRBJ2-2; TRBD2 matches 7 bases. Per the germline V gene, CDR1 is MNHNS and CDR2 is SASEGT. The V segment lost 9 bases and the J segment 5 bases; nucleotides outside the gene matches: 0. CDR3 length: 11 residues. For the CDR3, the DNA is TGTGCCAGTAGCGGGACCGGGGAGCTGTTTTTT. Amino acids: CASSGTGELFF.

This sequence joins TRBV6-5 and TRBJ2-7; tentative D call: TRBD2 (5 bases). The V end was cut by 0 bases, the J end by 4 bases, with 13 bases between. The CDR3 contains 15 residues. Per the germline V gene, CDR1 is MNHEY and CDR2 is SVGAGI. For the CDR3, the DNA is TGTGCCAGCAGTTACTCGCCGGAGGTGGGGTACGAGCAGTACTTC. Its protein is CASSYSPEVGYEQYF.

This clonotype was counted ten times or more. The genes are TRBV6-5 and TRBJ2-7; 8 bases are shared with TRBD1. The germline gives CDR1 MNHEY, CDR2 SVGAGI. The CDR3 length is 14 residues. V shed 6 bases, J shed 7 bases, and the junction held 11 bases outside the gene matches. The chain's CDR3 is CASSPVQGAGEQYF. DNA of the CDR3: TGTGCCAGCAGCCCTGTGCAGGGGGCAGGTGAGCAGTACTTC.

This chain connects TRBV12-3 or TRBV12-4 to TRBJ2-7; unclear D gene. The V and J ends lost 8 bases and 0 bases respectively, with 17 bases between them. The CDR3 length is 15 residues. CDR3 amino acids: CASVKDHQNSYEQYF. The CDR3 nucleotides read TGTGCCAGCGTGAAGGACCACCAGAACTCCTACGAGCAGTACTTC.

The genes are TRBV6-1 and TRBJ1-1; D not resolved. V was trimmed by 2 bases and J by 3 bases, leaving 4 bases between them. The CDR3 is made up of 12 amino acids. The germline CDR1 and CDR2 sequences are MNHNS and SASEGT. The CDR3 reads CASSEWDTEAFF. CDR3 nucleotides: TGTGCCAGCAGTGAATGGGACACTGAAGCTTTCTTT.

In its sample, this clonotype was seen many times. The CDR3 here is CASSLADREAHEQYF. The CDR3 nucleotides read TGTGCCAGCAGTTTAGCGGACAGGGAAGCCCACGAGCAGTACTTC. This chain connects TRBV12-3 or TRBV12-4 to TRBJ2-7, with TRBD1 identical over 8 bases. CDR3 size: 15 residues. J was trimmed by 5 bases and V by 0 bases; bases with no gene match: 6.

V gene TRBV11-2 combines with J gene TRBJ1-2; D not resolved. V dropped 3 bases and J dropped 1 base, with 18 bases sitting between them. This CDR3 has 17 residues. In germline, CDR1 is SGHAT, CDR2 FQNNGV. In DNA, the CDR3 is TGTGCCAGCAGCTTCGGCCCCAGGCCGACGAATAACTATGGCTACACCTTC. This gives the protein CASSFGPRPTNNYGYTF.

This clonotype was seen at least ten times. This chain uses TRBV4-3 with TRBJ1-6; TRBD1 might be the D (6 bases). Trimming removed 0 bases from V and 9 bases from J, with 12 bases in between. CDR3 length: 15 residues. The germline CDR1 and CDR2 sequences are LGHNA and YSLEER. DNA of the CDR3: TGCGCCAGCAGCCAAGATTGGACAGTTTCTTCACCCCTCCACTTT. This sequence encodes CASSQDWTVSSPLHF.

This clonotype has a count of ten or more. This chain connects TRBV28 to TRBJ2-7; D uncertain. This CDR3 is built from 12 residues. Trimming left V 8 bases short and J 4 bases short, with 12 bases between. CDR1 and CDR2 from the germline V gene are MDHEN and SYDVKM. This CDR3 is CASAEDRYEQYF. CDR3 bases: TGTGCCAGCGCTGAAGATCGTTACGAGCAGTACTTC.

V is TRBV12-3 or TRBV12-4 and J is TRBJ2-5; 13 bases line up with TRBD2. With V trimmed by 6 bases and J by 5 bases, 9 bases remained unmatched. The CDR3 is made up of 16 amino acids. Here the CDR3 DNA reads TGTGCCAGCAGACGCGGACTAGCGGGAGACGCGGAGACCCAGTACTTC. It is translated as CASRRGLAGDAETQYF.

The chain is built from TRBV7-3 and TRBJ2-2; D ambiguous. CDR3 size: 15 residues. V was shortened by 1 base and J by 3 bases, with 9 bases between the two germline ends. Germline V gene lookup returns CDR1 SGHTA and CDR2 FQGTGA. This CDR3 is CASSLSGPYTGELFF. CDR3 sequence (DNA): TGTGCCAGCAGCTTAAGTGGCCCCTACACCGGGGAGCTGTTTTTT.